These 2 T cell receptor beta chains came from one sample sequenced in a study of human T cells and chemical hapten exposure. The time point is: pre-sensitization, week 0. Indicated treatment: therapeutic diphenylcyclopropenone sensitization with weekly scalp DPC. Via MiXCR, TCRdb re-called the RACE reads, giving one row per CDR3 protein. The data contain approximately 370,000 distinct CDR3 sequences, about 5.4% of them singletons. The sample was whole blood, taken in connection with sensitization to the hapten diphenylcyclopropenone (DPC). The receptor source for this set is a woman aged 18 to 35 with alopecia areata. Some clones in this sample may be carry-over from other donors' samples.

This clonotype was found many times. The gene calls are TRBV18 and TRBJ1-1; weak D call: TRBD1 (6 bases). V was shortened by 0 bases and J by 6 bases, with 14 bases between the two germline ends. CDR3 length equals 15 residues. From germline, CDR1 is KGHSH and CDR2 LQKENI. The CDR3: CASSPPSRGSAEAFF. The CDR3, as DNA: TGTGCCAGCTCACCACCAAGCAGGGGTAGCGCTGAAGCTTTCTTT.

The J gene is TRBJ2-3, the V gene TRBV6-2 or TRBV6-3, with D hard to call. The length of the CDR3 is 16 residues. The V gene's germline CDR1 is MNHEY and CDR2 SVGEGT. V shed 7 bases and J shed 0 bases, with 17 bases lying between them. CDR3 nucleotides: TGTGCCAGCACCCAAGTACCCAGCGAAAGCACAGATACGCAGTATTTT. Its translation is CASTQVPSESTDTQYF.